This T cell receptor beta chain was profiled in a study of blood T cell repertoires in COVID-19. Whole-study context: Acute and convalescent COVID-19 samples came from the United States, Italy and Spain. PBMCs, B-cell-depleted T cells, or T cells were the source of the cDNA or gDNA that made up the material.

TCRdb keeps only in-frame clones here, not all; method: immunoSEQ multiplex PCR. The sample contains hundreds of thousands of clones, around 89% of which appear only once. The table lists this clone with a count of one. Germline V gives CDR1 MNHEY, CDR2 SVGAGI. The CDR3 length is 14 residues. V shed 7 bases and J shed 3 bases, with 14 bases lying between them. The chain is built from TRBV6-5 and TRBJ2-3; the D is unclear. Material for sequencing was peripheral blood. The sequence came from a woman in her 30s with acute or convalescent COVID-19. As DNA, the CDR3 is TGTGCCAGCATCCCCGGTCTAGTAACAGATACGCAGTATTTT. Encoded protein: CASIPGLVTDTQYF.